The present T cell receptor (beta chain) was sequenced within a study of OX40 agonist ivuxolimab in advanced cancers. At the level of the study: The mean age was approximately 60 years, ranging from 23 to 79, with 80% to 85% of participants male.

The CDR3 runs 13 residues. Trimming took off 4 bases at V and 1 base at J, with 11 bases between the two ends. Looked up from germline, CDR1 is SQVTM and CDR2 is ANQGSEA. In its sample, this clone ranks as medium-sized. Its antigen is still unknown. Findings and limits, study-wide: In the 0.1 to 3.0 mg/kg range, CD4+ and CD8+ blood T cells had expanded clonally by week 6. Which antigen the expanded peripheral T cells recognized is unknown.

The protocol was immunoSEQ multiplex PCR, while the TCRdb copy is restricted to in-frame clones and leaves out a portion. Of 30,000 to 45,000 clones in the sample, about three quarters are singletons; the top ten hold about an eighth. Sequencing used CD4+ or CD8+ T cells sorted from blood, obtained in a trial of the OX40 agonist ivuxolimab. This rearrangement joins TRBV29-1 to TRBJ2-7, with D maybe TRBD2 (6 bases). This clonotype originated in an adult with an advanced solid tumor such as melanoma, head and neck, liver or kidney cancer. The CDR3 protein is CSVGSLASYEQYF. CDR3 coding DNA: TGCAGCGTTGGTTCTCTAGCGTCCTACGAGCAGTACTTC.